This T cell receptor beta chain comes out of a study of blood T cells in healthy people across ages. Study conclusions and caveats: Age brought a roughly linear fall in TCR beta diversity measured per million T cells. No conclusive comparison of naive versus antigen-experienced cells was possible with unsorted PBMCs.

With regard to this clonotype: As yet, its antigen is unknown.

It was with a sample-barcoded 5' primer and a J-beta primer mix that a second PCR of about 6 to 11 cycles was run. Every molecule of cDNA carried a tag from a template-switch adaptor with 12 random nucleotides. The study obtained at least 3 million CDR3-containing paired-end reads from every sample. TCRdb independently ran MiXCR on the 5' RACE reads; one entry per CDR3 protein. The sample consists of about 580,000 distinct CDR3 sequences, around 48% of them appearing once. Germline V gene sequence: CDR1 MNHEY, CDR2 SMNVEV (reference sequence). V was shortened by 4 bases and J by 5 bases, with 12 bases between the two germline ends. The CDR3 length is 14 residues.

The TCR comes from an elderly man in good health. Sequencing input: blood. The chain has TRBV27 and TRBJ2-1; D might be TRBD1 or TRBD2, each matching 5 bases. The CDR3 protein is CASSSRDRHNEQFF. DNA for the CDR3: TGTGCCAGCAGTTCAAGGGACCGACACAATGAGCAGTTCTTC.